The 18 T cell receptor beta chains below were found in one sample sequenced in a study of blood T cell repertoires in COVID-19. TCRdb keeps only in-frame clones here, not all; method: immunoSEQ multiplex PCR. This table holds about 71,000 clones, about nine tenths found once. The sample consisted of peripheral blood. The receptors originated from a man aged 30 to 45 with acute or convalescent COVID-19.

This sequence joins TRBV5-4 and TRBJ2-1; 10 bases are a match to TRBD2. J gave up 4 bases and V 6 bases, and 13 bases lay outside the gene matches. CDR3 length: 17 residues. Per the germline V gene, CDR1 is SGHNT and CDR2 is YYREEE (reference sequence). The CDR3 sequence is CASTKSTSGAIYNEQFF. CDR3 nucleotide sequence: TGTGCCAGCACCAAATCAACTAGCGGGGCGATTTACAATGAGCAGTTCTTC.

This clone appeared a few times. This chain connects TRBV3-1 (or the pseudogene TRBV3-2) to TRBJ1-4; 7 nucleotides match TRBD1. The V gene end was trimmed by 6 bases and the J gene end by 12 bases; junction bases not matched to a gene: 10. The germline CDR1 and CDR2 sequences are LGHDT and YNNKEL (reference sequence). The CDR3 extends over 13 amino acids. The CDR3 region is CASSRRQGMELFF. CDR3 nucleotides: TGTGCCAGCAGTCGTAGACAGGGAATGGAACTGTTTTTT.

This clone was seen more than once but under ten times. Here the CDR3 reads CASSPPDRSNTEAFF. The CDR3 DNA reads as TGTGCCAGCAGCCCCCCCGACAGATCGAACACTGAAGCTTTCTTT. The rearrangement joins TRBV28 to TRBJ1-1, with D possibly TRBD1 on 5 matching bases. Trimming cost V 6 bases and J 1 base, with 15 bases left between them. Germline assignment: CDR1 MDHEN and CDR2 SYDVKM. This CDR3 is 15 amino acids long.

The rearrangement uses TRBV5-8 and TRBJ2-7; 10 bases fit TRBD2. The ends lost 2 bases at V and 2 bases at J; junction bases unmatched: 4. CDR1 is SGHTS and CDR2 is YDEGEE in the germline V gene. The CDR3 spans 15 residues. The CDR3 nucleotides read TGTGCCAGCAGCTTAGCGGGAGGGCCAGCCTACGAGCAGTACTTC. Protein product: CASSLAGGPAYEQYF.

This clone was observed a single time. This sequence joins TRBV10-3 and TRBJ1-5; TRBD1 aligns across 7 bases. The CDR3 sequence is 14 residues long. The V segment lost 4 bases and the J segment 1 base; nucleotides outside the gene matches: 1. Germline V lookup: CDR1 ENHRY, CDR2 SYGVKD. CDR3 nucleotides: TGTGCCATCAGTGCACAGGGGAGCAATCAGCCCCAGCATTTT. Protein sequence: CAISAQGSNQPQHF.

V usage is TRBV5-1 and J usage is TRBJ1-6, with TRBD1 as a possible D gene (5 bases). This CDR3 region has 15 residues. V was clipped by 1 base and J by 10 bases, with 15 bases between them. Germline V gene data show CDR1 as SGHRS and CDR2 as YFSETQ. In DNA, the CDR3 is TGCGCCAGCAGCTTGCGCGCAGGGTCGGAGTCACCCCTCCACTTT. Encoded protein: CASSLRAGSESPLHF.

V usage is TRBV4-1 and J usage is TRBJ2-7, with 9 bases aligning to TRBD1. This CDR3 spans 15 amino acids. V lost 4 bases, J lost 1 base, and 5 bases stayed unmatched. CDR1 MGHRA and CDR2 YSYEKL come from the germline V gene. The CDR3 sequence: CASSPGTGRSYEQYV. CDR3 nucleotide sequence: TGCGCCAGCAGCCCTGGGACAGGGAGGTCCTACGAGCAGTACGTC.

This rearrangement joins TRBV4-2 to TRBJ1-3, with D uncertain. V lost 1 base and J lost 0, with 13 bases in between. CDR3 length: 17 residues. Looked up from germline, CDR1 is LGHNA and CDR2 is YNFKEQ. CDR3 sequence (DNA): TGTGCCAGCAGCCAAGCGGTACAGACGTACTCTGGAAACACCATATATTTT. Encoded protein: CASSQAVQTYSGNTIYF.

This clone was counted a single time. The chain carries TRBV12-3 or TRBV12-4 and TRBJ1-1; TRBD1 might be the D (6 bases). V dropped 8 bases and J dropped 4 bases, with 11 bases sitting between them. This CDR3 comprises 12 residues. The CDR3: CASQAGATEAFF. CDR3 nucleotides: TGTGCCAGCCAGGCAGGGGCCACTGAAGCTTTCTTT.

This chain uses TRBV4-2 with TRBJ1-1; D is possibly TRBD1 (5 bases). The V gene lost 0 bases and the J gene lost 5 bases, with 10 bases spanning the gap. Germline CDR1 is LGHNA and CDR2 is YNFKEQ. This CDR3 spans 14 amino acids. The CDR3 sequence is CASSQEGGTTEAFF. In DNA, the CDR3 is TGTGCCAGCAGCCAAGAAGGAGGGACGACTGAAGCTTTCTTT.

The chain combines TRBV7-2 with TRBJ2-3, with D perhaps matching TRBD2 (6 bases). Germline V gene sequence: CDR1 SGHTA, CDR2 FQGNSA. This CDR3 has 15 residues. Trimming stripped 3 bases from V and 0 bases from J, with 10 bases between. The DNA for the CDR3 is TGTGCCAGCAGCTTTGGCGGGGAAAGCACAGATACGCAGTATTTT. This codes for CASSFGGESTDTQYF.

The chain joins TRBV19 to TRBJ1-5; D is uncertain. CDR1 is LNHDA and CDR2 is SQIVND in the germline V gene (reference sequence). Deletions cut 8 bases from V and 7 bases from J, with 18 bases between. The CDR3 is 14 residues long. This chain's CDR3 is CASYGSGSEQPQHF. CDR3 DNA sequence: TGTGCCAGTTATGGAAGTGGGTCGGAGCAGCCCCAGCATTTT.

This CDR3 reads CASSYSRGGSAAFF. DNA of the CDR3: TGTGCCAGCAGTTACTCCCGTGGAGGGTCCGCAGCTTTCTTT. V and J are TRBV6-5 and TRBJ1-1; D is ambiguous. The CDR3 has 14 residues. CDR1 is MNHEY, CDR2 SVGAGI, per germline. V was trimmed by 0 bases and J by 10 bases, leaving 15 bases between them.

This chain links TRBV28 with TRBJ2-7; D not resolved. The CDR3 runs to 12 residues. The ends were cut back, 6 bases at V and 3 bases at J, with 9 bases in the middle. Germline V gives CDR1 MDHEN, CDR2 SYDVKM. Written as DNA, the CDR3 is TGTGCCAGCAGCTCTCCTTACTACGAGCAGTACTTC. Protein sequence: CASSSPYYEQYF.

The V call is TRBV5-4, the J call TRBJ1-6; D gene uncertain. CDR3 length: 15 amino acids. Germline V gene data show CDR1 as SGHNT and CDR2 as YYREEE (reference sequence). Trimming pared 0 bases from V and 9 bases from J, leaving 13 bases between. The CDR3 here is CASSLEPGLGSPLHF. The CDR3 nucleotides read TGTGCCAGCAGCTTGGAACCAGGCCTTGGTTCACCCCTCCACTTT.

The chain couples TRBV2 to TRBJ1-2, with D perhaps TRBD1 (5 bases). The CDR3 sequence is 14 residues long. The germline gives CDR1 SNHLY, CDR2 FYNNEI. Trimming removed 5 bases at V and 0 bases at J, with 10 bases between. CDR3 amino acids: CASSIQESNYGYTF. CDR3 in DNA: TGTGCCAGCAGTATACAGGAATCTAACTATGGCTACACCTTC.

This clone came up a few times. The J gene is TRBJ2-3, the V gene TRBV4-2, with D possibly matching TRBD2 (5 bases). CDR3 size: 14 residues. The V gene lost 0 bases and the J gene lost 4 bases, with 8 bases spanning the gap. Germline CDR1 and CDR2: LGHNA and YNFKEQ. The CDR3: CASSQEVGADTQYF. The DNA for the CDR3 is TGTGCCAGCAGCCAAGAGGTCGGGGCAGATACGCAGTATTTT.

The J gene is TRBJ2-1, the V gene TRBV7-2, with TRBD2 matching 7 bases. Germline V gives CDR1 SGHTA, CDR2 FQGNSA. The CDR3 consists of 16 residues. V lost 4 bases and J lost 0; bases outside the gene matches: 6. The CDR3 sequence is CASSWASGASYNEQFF. As DNA, the CDR3 is TGTGCCAGCAGCTGGGCTAGCGGAGCCTCCTACAATGAGCAGTTCTTC.